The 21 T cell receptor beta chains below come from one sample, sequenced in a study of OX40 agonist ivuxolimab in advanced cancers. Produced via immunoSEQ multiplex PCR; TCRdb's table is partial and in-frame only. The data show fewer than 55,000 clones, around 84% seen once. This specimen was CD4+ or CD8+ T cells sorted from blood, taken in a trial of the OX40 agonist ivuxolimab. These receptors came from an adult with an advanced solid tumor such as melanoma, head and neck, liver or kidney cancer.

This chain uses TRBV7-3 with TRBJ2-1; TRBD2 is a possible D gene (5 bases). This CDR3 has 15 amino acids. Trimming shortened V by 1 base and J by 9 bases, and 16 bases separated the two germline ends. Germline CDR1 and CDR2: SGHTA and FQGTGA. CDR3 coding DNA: TGTGCCAGCAGCTTAAAGTTTGAGGGAGTGGGTGAGCAGTTCTTC. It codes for CASSLKFEGVGEQFF.

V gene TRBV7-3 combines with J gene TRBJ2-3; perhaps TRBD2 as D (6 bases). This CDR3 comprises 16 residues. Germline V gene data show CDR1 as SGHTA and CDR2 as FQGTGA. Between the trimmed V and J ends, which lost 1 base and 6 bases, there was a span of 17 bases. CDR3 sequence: CASSLNPGLYNDTQYF. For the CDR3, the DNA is TGTGCCAGCAGCTTAAACCCGGGACTTTACAACGATACGCAGTATTTT.

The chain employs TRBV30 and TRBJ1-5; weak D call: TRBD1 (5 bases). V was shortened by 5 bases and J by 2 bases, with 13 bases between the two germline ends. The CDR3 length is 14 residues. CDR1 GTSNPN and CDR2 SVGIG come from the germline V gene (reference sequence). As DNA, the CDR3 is TGTGCCTGGGGACACCCCGAGGGCAATCAGCCCCAGCATTTT. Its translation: CAWGHPEGNQPQHF.

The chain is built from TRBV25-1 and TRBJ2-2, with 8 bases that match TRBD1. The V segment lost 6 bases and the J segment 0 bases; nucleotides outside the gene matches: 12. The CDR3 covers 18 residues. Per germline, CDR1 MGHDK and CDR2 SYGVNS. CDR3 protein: CASSSGTGATANTGELFF. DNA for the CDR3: TGTGCCAGCAGCTCCGGGACAGGTGCTACCGCGAACACCGGGGAGCTGTTTTTT.

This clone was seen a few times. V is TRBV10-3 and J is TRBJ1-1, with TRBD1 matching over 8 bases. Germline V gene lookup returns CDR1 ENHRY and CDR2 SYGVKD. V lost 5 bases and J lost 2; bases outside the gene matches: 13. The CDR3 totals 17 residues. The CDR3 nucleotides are TGTGCCATCAGTCCCACCTCCGGGACAGGAGATAACACTGAAGCTTTCTTT. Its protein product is CAISPTSGTGDNTEAFF.

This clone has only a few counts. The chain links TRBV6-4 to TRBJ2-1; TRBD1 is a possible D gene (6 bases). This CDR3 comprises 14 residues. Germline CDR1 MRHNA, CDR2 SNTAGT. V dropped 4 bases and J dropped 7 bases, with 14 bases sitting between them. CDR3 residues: CASSASTDRNEQFF. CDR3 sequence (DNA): TGTGCCAGCAGTGCCTCGACCGACAGGAATGAGCAGTTCTTC.

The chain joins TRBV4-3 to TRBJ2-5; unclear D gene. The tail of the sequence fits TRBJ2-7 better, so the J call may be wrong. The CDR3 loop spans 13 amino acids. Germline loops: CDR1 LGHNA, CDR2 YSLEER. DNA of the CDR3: TGCGCCAGCAGCCAAGATCAGGCGTACGAGCAGTACTTC. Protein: CASSQDQAYEQYF.

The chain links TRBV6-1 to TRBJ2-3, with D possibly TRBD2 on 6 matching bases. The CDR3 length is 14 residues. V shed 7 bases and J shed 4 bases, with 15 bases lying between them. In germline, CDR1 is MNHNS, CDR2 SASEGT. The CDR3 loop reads CASILARRADTQYF. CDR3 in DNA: TGTGCCAGCATCCTCGCGAGGAGGGCAGATACGCAGTATTTT.

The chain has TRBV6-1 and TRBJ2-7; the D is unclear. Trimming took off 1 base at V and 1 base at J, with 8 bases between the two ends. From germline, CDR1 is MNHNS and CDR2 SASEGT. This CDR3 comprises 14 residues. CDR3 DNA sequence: TGTGCCAGCAGTGAAGGTACAGATTCCTACGAGCAGTACTTC. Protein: CASSEGTDSYEQYF.

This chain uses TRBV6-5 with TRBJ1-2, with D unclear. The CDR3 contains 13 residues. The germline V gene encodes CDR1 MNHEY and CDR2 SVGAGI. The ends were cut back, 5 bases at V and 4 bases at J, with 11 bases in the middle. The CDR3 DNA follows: TGTGCCAGCAGTATGGGGTACCTCTATGGCTACACCTTC. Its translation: CASSMGYLYGYTF.

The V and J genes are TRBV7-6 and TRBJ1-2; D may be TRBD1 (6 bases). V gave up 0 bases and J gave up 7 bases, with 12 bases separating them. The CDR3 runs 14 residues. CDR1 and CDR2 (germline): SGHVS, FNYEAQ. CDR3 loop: CASSLAGGASGYTF. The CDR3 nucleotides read TGTGCCAGCAGCTTAGCGGGGGGCGCGAGTGGCTACACCTTC.

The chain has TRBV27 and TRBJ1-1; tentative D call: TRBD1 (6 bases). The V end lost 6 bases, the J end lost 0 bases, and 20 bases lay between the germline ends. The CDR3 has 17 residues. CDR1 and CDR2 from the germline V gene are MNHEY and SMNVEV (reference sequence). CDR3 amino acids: CASRPLGGGQMNTEAFF. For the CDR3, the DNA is TGTGCCAGCAGACCCCTAGGGGGGGGACAAATGAACACTGAAGCTTTCTTT.

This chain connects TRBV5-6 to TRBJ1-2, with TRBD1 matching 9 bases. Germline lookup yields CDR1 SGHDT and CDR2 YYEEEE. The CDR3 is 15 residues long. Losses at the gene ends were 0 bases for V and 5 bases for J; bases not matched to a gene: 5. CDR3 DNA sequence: TGTGCCAGCAGCTTGGTCGGGACAGGGAGGTATGGCTACACCTTC. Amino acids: CASSLVGTGRYGYTF.

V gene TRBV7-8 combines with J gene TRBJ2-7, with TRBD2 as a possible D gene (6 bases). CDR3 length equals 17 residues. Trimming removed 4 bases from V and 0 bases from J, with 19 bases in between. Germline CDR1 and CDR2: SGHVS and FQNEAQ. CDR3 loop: CASSSAHGGFSSYEQYF. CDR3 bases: TGTGCCAGCAGCTCCGCTCATGGGGGGTTTAGCTCCTACGAGCAGTACTTC.

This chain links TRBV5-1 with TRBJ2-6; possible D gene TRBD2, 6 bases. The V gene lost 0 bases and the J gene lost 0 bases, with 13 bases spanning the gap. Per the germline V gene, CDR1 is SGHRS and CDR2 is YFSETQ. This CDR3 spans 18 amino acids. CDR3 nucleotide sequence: TGCGCCAGCAGCTTGGGCGGAGGGTGGGCCTCTGGGGCCAACGTCCTGACTTTC. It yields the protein CASSLGGGWASGANVLTF.

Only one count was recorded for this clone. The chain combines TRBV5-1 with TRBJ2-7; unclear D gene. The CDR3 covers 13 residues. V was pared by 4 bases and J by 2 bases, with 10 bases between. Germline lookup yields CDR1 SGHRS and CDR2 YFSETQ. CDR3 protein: CASSLGKAYEQYF. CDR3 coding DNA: TGCGCCAGCAGCCTGGGTAAGGCCTACGAGCAGTACTTC.

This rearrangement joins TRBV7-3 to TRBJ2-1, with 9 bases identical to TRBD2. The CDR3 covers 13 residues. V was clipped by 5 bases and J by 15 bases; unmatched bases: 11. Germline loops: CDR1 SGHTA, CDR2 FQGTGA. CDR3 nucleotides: TGTGCCAGCAGCCTCAAAGCTAGCGGGGATGTGTTCTTC. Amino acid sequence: CASSLKASGDVFF.

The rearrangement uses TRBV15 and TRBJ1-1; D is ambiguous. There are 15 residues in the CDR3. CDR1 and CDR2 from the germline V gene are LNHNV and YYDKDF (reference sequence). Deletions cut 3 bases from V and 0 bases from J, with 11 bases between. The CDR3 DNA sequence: TGTGCCACCAGCAGTCAGTCACAGATGAACACTGAAGCTTTCTTT. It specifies CATSSQSQMNTEAFF.

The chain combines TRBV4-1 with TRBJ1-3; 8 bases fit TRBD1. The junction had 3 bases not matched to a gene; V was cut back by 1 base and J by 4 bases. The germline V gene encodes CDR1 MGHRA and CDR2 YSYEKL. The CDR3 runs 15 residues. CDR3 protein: CASSQGGQAGNTIYF. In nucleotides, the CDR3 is TGCGCCAGCAGCCAAGGGGGACAGGCCGGAAACACCATATATTTT.

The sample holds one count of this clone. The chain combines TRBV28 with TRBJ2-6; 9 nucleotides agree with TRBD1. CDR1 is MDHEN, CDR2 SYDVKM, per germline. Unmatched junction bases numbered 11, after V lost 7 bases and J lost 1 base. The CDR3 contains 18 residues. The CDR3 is CASKGPGQGPSGANVLTF. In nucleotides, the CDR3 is TGTGCCAGCAAGGGTCCGGGACAGGGACCATCTGGGGCCAACGTCCTGACTTTC.

The CDR3, as DNA: TGTGCCAGCAGTTACTCAGGGAGGGGGACTGAAGCTTTCTTT. This translates into CASSYSGRGTEAFF. The chain joins TRBV6-5 to TRBJ1-1, with D tentatively TRBD1 (6 bases). Germline V gene lookup returns CDR1 MNHEY and CDR2 SVGAGI. The CDR3 is made up of 14 amino acids. With 0 bases removed from V and 5 bases from J, the gap between germline ends came to 10 bases.